This T cell receptor (beta chain) derives from a study of blood T cell repertoires in COVID-19. Across the study: Material from acute and convalescent COVID-19 was sourced from the United States, Italy and Spain. In each case, the material was cDNA or gDNA derived from T cells, B-cell-depleted T cells, or PBMCs.

The V and J ends lost 3 bases and 5 bases respectively, with 19 bases between them. There are 16 residues in the CDR3. The germline CDR1 and CDR2 sequences are MDHEN and SYDVKM. Original handling: Estimates of nucleated cell counts were drawn from the amplification of reference gene primers. Here immunoSEQ multiplex PCR was the method, and the copy in TCRdb shows in-frame clones only, minus some. The DNA gave D and trimming, while V, J and clone size come from that table. Of over 150,000 clones listed, 75% to 90% are singletons. The chain carries TRBV28 and TRBJ1-1, with a weak D call TRBD1 (6 bases). The specimen sequenced was peripheral blood. This clonotype originated in an older woman with acute or convalescent COVID-19. The CDR3 DNA reads as TGTGCCAGCAGTTTGGGCGGGGGGCTTGGTAAGACTGAAGCTTTCTTT. Protein product: CASSLGGGLGKTEAFF.